This TCR beta chain was captured by sequencing in a study of cytomegalovirus exposure and HLA in healthy donors. Study findings and constraints: Immune exposure was documented only through CMV serostatus.

PCR amplification relied on 60 Vbeta primers (plus 13 Jbeta primers). Sequencing was performed with immunoSEQ multiplex PCR; in TCRdb, only in-frame clones are kept and a portion is missing. The data hold approximately 150,000 clones, with approximately 80% observed a single time. As regards this clone: The target antigen is unknown.

Germline lookup yields CDR1 SGHRS and CDR2 YFSETQ. The V and J ends lost 3 bases and 8 bases respectively, with 9 bases between them. The CDR3 is made up of 12 amino acids. This sequence originates from a woman in her forties in good health and CMV-seropositive. V is TRBV5-1 and J is TRBJ2-1; D unresolved. The specimen was PBMCs. This CDR3 reads CASSSPSDEQFF. The CDR3 DNA follows: TGCGCCAGCAGCTCGCCCTCGGATGAGCAGTTCTTC.